These 16 T cell receptor beta chains were sequenced from one sample in a study of T-cell reconstitution after alpha-beta-depleted transplantation in children. TCRbeta library preparation incorporated unique molecular identifiers. A single record per CDR3 protein comes from TCRdb applying MiXCR to the PCR reads. The sample holds approximately 170,000 distinct CDR3 sequences, around 10% seen once. This sample comprised PBMCs, obtained before TCRalphabeta/CD19-depleted stem cell transplant. These receptors were taken from a boy aged 2 to 10 with acute myeloid leukemia, due to receive a stem cell transplant.

CDR3 residues: CASSLAVAWSTDTQYF. The CDR3 region has the DNA TGTGCCAGCAGCTTGGCCGTTGCTTGGAGCACAGATACGCAGTATTTT. The rearrangement joins TRBV5-6 to TRBJ2-3; D gene ambiguous. The CDR3 is 16 amino acids. Germline V CDR1 and CDR2: SGHDT, YYEEEE. Between the trimmed V and J ends, which lost 0 bases and 0 bases, there was a span of 11 bases.

The sample holds many counts of this clonotype. V usage is TRBV7-2 and J usage is TRBJ1-5, with no clear D. The germline V gene has CDR1 SGHTA and CDR2 FQGNSA. Between the trimmed V and J ends, which lost 1 base and 0 bases, there was a span of 7 bases. The CDR3 length is 15 residues. CDR3 sequence (DNA): TGTGCCAGCAGCTTAGTTGTTAATAGCAATCAGCCCCAGCATTTT. Translation: CASSLVVNSNQPQHF.

This clonotype was observed many times. The rearrangement joins TRBV27 to TRBJ1-5, with no clear D. Per germline, CDR1 MNHEY and CDR2 SMNVEV (reference sequence). CDR3 length: 12 residues. Trimming removed 6 bases at V and 4 bases at J, with 7 bases between. CDR3 protein: CASSAYNQPQHF. The CDR3 nucleotides read TGTGCCAGCAGCGCCTATAATCAGCCCCAGCATTTT.

This clonotype came up many times. The J gene is TRBJ2-7, the V gene TRBV13; TRBD2 matches at 9 bases. Germline V gene data show CDR1 as PRHDT and CDR2 as FYEKMQ (reference sequence). This CDR3 has 17 amino acids. Trimming took 7 bases from V and 5 from J; bases not matched to a gene: 18. In nucleotides, the CDR3 is TGTGCCAGCACCACTGGAGACCGGACTAGCGACCAAAACGAGCAGTACTTC. Translation gives CASTTGDRTSDQNEQYF. Based on the CDR3 plus reference TRBV13 and TRBJ2-7, the full variable domain is AAGVIQSPRHLIKEKRETATLKCYPIPRHDTVYWYQQGPGQDPQFLISFYEKMQSDKGSIPDRFSAQQFSDYHSELNMSSLELGDSALYFCASTTGDRTSDQNEQYFGPGTRLTVT.

This clonotype was detected ten times or more. This chain links TRBV12-5 with TRBJ1-1; a weak D match, TRBD1 (5 bases). This CDR3 region has 12 residues. The germline V gene encodes CDR1 LGHNT and CDR2 FRNRAP. The germline V and J ends were trimmed by 6 bases and 11 bases, with 16 bases remaining between them. The CDR3 sequence: CASGQSGGEAFF. The CDR3 DNA reads as TGTGCTAGTGGCCAGTCCGGGGGGGAGGCTTTCTTT.

This clonotype was found many times. V is TRBV6-5 and J is TRBJ1-6; maybe TRBD1 (6 bases). The CDR3 length is 16 residues. Trimming left V 0 bases short and J 6 bases short, with 12 bases between. Germline CDR1 MNHEY, CDR2 SVGAGI. The CDR3: CASSYSRGLGNSPLHF. The CDR3 nucleotides are TGTGCCAGCAGTTACTCGCGGGGGCTGGGTAATTCACCCCTCCACTTT.

This clonotype was detected ten times or more. The rearrangement links TRBV4-1 to TRBJ2-1, with D possibly matching TRBD2 (6 bases). The V end was cut by 2 bases, the J end by 5 bases, with 16 bases between. Germline V lookup: CDR1 MGHRA, CDR2 YSYEKL. The CDR3 loop spans 16 amino acids. The CDR3 nucleotides are TGCGCCAGCAGCCAATTAGTGGGAGGTCCCAACAATGAGCAGTTCTTC. The encoded protein is CASSQLVGGPNNEQFF.

V usage is TRBV18 and J usage is TRBJ2-7; D gene unclear. V was trimmed by 0 bases and J by 6 bases, leaving 9 bases between them. There are 13 residues in the CDR3. Germline V CDR1 and CDR2: KGHSH, LQKENI. The chain's CDR3 is CASSPPGIFEQYF. The CDR3 bases are TGTGCCAGCTCACCACCGGGTATCTTCGAGCAGTACTTC.

This clonotype was detected many times. This chain links TRBV18 with TRBJ2-1, with a weak D call TRBD2 (5 bases). CDR3 length equals 14 residues. Germline CDR1 is KGHSH and CDR2 is LQKENI. V was shortened by 3 bases and J by 2 bases, with 8 bases between the two germline ends. The CDR3 DNA sequence: TGTGCCAGCTCACCGAGGGAACCCTACAATGAGCAGTTCTTC. It codes for CASSPREPYNEQFF.

There are many counts of this clonotype. V gene TRBV7-2 combines with J gene TRBJ1-3; D gene uncertain. The CDR3 is 18 amino acids. Looked up from germline, CDR1 is SGHTA and CDR2 is FQGNSA. With 4 bases removed from V and 0 bases from J, the gap between germline ends came to 19 bases. The CDR3, as DNA: TGTGCCAGCAGCTCCTCGAGCCGACGAGCTAACTCTGGAAACACCATATATTTT. Protein sequence: CASSSSSRRANSGNTIYF.

The rearrangement links TRBV11-3 to TRBJ2-1; 7 bases match TRBD1. The germline V gene has CDR1 SGHNT and CDR2 YENEEA. V was pared by 3 bases and J by 4 bases, with 3 bases of the junction left unmatched. This CDR3 has 14 amino acids. CDR3 region: CASSFGRGYNEQFF. The CDR3 nucleotides are TGTGCCAGCAGCTTCGGCAGGGGGTACAATGAGCAGTTCTTC.

The sample holds many counts of this clonotype. V usage is TRBV27 and J usage is TRBJ2-1, with 9 bases that match TRBD1. From germline, CDR1 is MNHEY and CDR2 SMNVEV (reference sequence). The CDR3 totals 15 residues. J gave up 8 bases and V 6 bases, and 11 bases lay outside the gene matches. CDR3 bases: TGTGCCAGCAGAATACAGGGGGCTCGAAGGTATGAGCAGTTCTTC. It specifies CASRIQGARRYEQFF.

This clonotype was counted ten times or more. V is TRBV24-1 and J is TRBJ1-5, with a tentative D call TRBD1 (5 bases). The V gene lost 5 bases and the J gene lost 6 bases, with 10 bases spanning the gap. The CDR3 is 13 amino acids. CDR1 and CDR2 (germline): KGHDR, SFDVKD. The CDR3 is CATSAGPAQPQHF. In DNA, the CDR3 is TGTGCCACCAGTGCGGGGCCTGCTCAGCCCCAGCATTTT.

This clonotype was observed many times. The chain couples TRBV9 to TRBJ1-2, with D tentatively TRBD1 (5 bases). The CDR3 length is 15 residues. The V gene's germline CDR1 is SGDLS and CDR2 YYNGEE. V shed 4 bases and J shed 1 base, with 14 bases lying between them. The DNA for the CDR3 is TGTGCCAGCAGCCCCAGCGGGGGGGGTAACTATGGCTACACCTTC. This gives the protein CASSPSGGGNYGYTF.

This clonotype was recorded at least ten times. J is TRBJ2-7 and V is TRBV7-9; 10 bases fit TRBD2. CDR3 length: 15 residues. Germline V CDR1 and CDR2: SEHNR, FQNEAQ (reference sequence). The J segment lost 2 bases and the V segment lost 6 bases, leaving 7 bases of the junction unmatched. DNA for the CDR3: TGTGCCAGCAGTCTTAGCGGGAGGATCCCCTACGAGCAGTACTTC. This sequence encodes CASSLSGRIPYEQYF.

This clonotype was picked up many times. This chain connects TRBV4-1 to TRBJ2-1, with 8 positions matching TRBD2. Germline lookup yields CDR1 MGHRA and CDR2 YSYEKL. Trimming took 2 bases from V and 6 from J; bases not matched to a gene: 9. The CDR3 covers 16 residues. CDR3 region: CASSQIPAGEGNEQFF. CDR3 sequence (DNA): TGCGCCAGCAGCCAAATCCCAGCGGGGGAAGGCAATGAGCAGTTCTTC.